One T cell receptor beta chain is described in this entry. RNA totalling roughly 0.45 to 1 ug underwent reverse transcription with random hexamers. Multiplex PCR with immunoSEQ amplified the TCR beta CDR3 across 54 Vbeta and 13 Jbeta. TCRdb itself ran the immunoSEQ multiplex PCR reads through MiXCR, one entry per CDR3 protein. The sample lists more than 150,000 distinct CDR3 sequences, about 94% occurring once. The data are from a study of CD8 T cells in Susac syndrome. The CDR3 sequence is 17 residues long. Germline values: CDR1 MDHEN, CDR2 SYDVKM. Trimming shortened V by 7 bases and J by 1 base, and 23 bases separated the two germline ends. Sequencing of TCR beta was performed on blood CD8+ and CD4+ T cells.

The chain joins TRBV28 to TRBJ2-7; weak D call: TRBD2 (5 bases). The TCR was taken from a human donor with multiple sclerosis. Sequencing was performed on CD8+ T cells from PBMCs. The CDR3: CASIPNDRTGNSYEQYF. The CDR3 DNA reads as TGTGCCAGCATCCCTAATGATCGGACTGGAAATTCCTACGAGCAGTACTTC.